A single sample gave rise to the 27 T cell receptor beta chains below, sequenced in a study of cytomegalovirus exposure and HLA in healthy donors. This PCR relied on a set of 60 Vbeta primers and 13 Jbeta primers. Profiling relied on immunoSEQ multiplex PCR, and the TCRdb table lists in-frame clones only, not all of them. The repertoire consists of some 190,000 clones, with more than 70% occurring once and the leading ten covering 0.95% to 1.4%. The sample comprised PBMCs. All receptors derive from a middle-aged woman in good health and CMV-seronegative.

The rearrangement joins TRBV19 to TRBJ2-2; 7 nucleotides align to TRBD2. The CDR3 has 15 residues. From germline, CDR1 is LNHDA and CDR2 SQIVND (reference sequence). V was pared by 8 bases and J by 2 bases, with 8 bases of the junction left unmatched. CDR3 residues: CASDRGGRNTGELFF. CDR3 DNA: TGTGCCAGTGATCGTGGCGGGAGAAACACCGGGGAGCTGTTTTTT.

V and J are TRBV6-1 and TRBJ1-5, with a possible D match to TRBD1 (5 bases). Germline V gene sequence: CDR1 MNHNS, CDR2 SASEGT. The CDR3 runs 13 residues. The germline V and J ends were trimmed by 7 bases and 7 bases, with 14 bases remaining between them. CDR3 DNA sequence: TGTGCCAGCAATTGGGGCATAGTGCAGCCCCAGCATTTT. Translation: CASNWGIVQPQHF.

The chain joins TRBV5-5 to TRBJ1-1; the D gene is possibly TRBD1 (5 bases). In germline, CDR1 is SGHKS, CDR2 YYEKEE (reference sequence). CDR3 length equals 14 residues. Trimming stripped 4 bases from V and 0 bases from J, with 10 bases between. The CDR3 DNA is TGTGCCAGCAGCCTACAGGTTTTGAACACTGAAGCTTTCTTT. Residues: CASSLQVLNTEAFF.

V and J are TRBV6-4 and TRBJ1-1; D unresolved. Germline V gene lookup returns CDR1 MRHNA and CDR2 SNTAGT. V dropped 4 bases and J dropped 0 bases, with 12 bases sitting between them. The CDR3 spans 15 residues. The DNA of the CDR3 is TGTGCCAGCAGTGCCCGGGCCGGGATGAACACTGAAGCTTTCTTT. Residues: CASSARAGMNTEAFF.

The chain employs TRBV7-8 and TRBJ2-5; the match to TRBD2 covers 10 bases. The J call is in doubt because the DNA end fits TRBJ2-7 better. Germline-derived CDR1 and CDR2 are SGHVS and FQNEAQ. This CDR3 is 16 amino acids long. In DNA form, the CDR3 reads TGTGCCAGCAGCTTAAAGAGCCTAGCGGGAGCAATCGAGCAGTACTTC. Protein: CASSLKSLAGAIEQYF.

This clone was counted once. The chain joins TRBV19 to TRBJ1-1; TRBD1 aligns across 8 bases. CDR3 size: 16 residues. Looked up from germline, CDR1 is LNHDA and CDR2 is SQIVND (reference sequence). V shed 3 bases and J 4 bases; nucleotides not matched to a gene: 10. DNA for the CDR3: TGTGCCAGTAGTATCCCACGGACAGGGCTGGGCACTGAAGCTTTCTTT. Amino acid sequence: CASSIPRTGLGTEAFF.

This CDR3 reads CASSLETKTQHF. CDR3 bases: TGTGCCAGCAGCTTAGAAACAAAAACCCAGCATTTT. The J gene is TRBJ1-5, the V gene TRBV7-2, with unresolved D. The germline V and J ends were trimmed by 1 base and 11 bases, with 9 bases remaining between them. Per germline, CDR1 SGHTA and CDR2 FQGNSA. The CDR3 has 12 amino acids.

The rearrangement joins TRBV11-2 to TRBJ2-6; unclear D gene. V was cut by 10 bases and J by 1 base, with 2 bases left in between. CDR3 size: 11 residues. The germline gives CDR1 SGHAT, CDR2 FQNNGV. CDR3 nucleotides: TGTGCCACGTCTGGGGCCAACGTCCTGACTTTC. It codes for CATSGANVLTF.

This clone was found once. The chain couples TRBV2 to TRBJ1-2; 7 nucleotides align to TRBD1. Germline lookup yields CDR1 SNHLY and CDR2 FYNNEI. With V trimmed by 4 bases and J by 4 bases, 9 bases remained unmatched. There are 15 residues in the CDR3. In DNA, the CDR3 is TGTGCCAGCAGTGGGGGACAGTTCATCCTCTATGGCTACACCTTC. This codes for CASSGGQFILYGYTF.

This chain uses TRBV5-4 with TRBJ2-1, with D possibly TRBD2 on 6 matching bases. V lost 6 bases and J lost 5, with 9 bases in between. Per the germline V gene, CDR1 is SGHNT and CDR2 is YYREEE (reference sequence). This CDR3 contains 12 residues. The CDR3 region has the DNA TGTGCCAGCAAGGGAGGAGACAATGAGCAGTTCTTC. It translates to CASKGGDNEQFF.

V gene TRBV10-3 combines with J gene TRBJ1-2, with a tentative D call TRBD1 (6 bases). The V gene lost 8 bases and the J gene lost 2 bases, with 12 bases spanning the gap. The germline V gene has CDR1 ENHRY and CDR2 SYGVKD. This CDR3 is 13 amino acids long. The DNA for the CDR3 is TGTGCCATCCAAGAGGACAGAAACTATGGCTACACCTTC. This codes for CAIQEDRNYGYTF.

The chain is built from TRBV5-4 and TRBJ2-2, with a possible D match to TRBD2 (6 bases). Trimming removed 4 bases from V and 2 bases from J, with 9 bases in between. The germline V gene encodes CDR1 SGHNT and CDR2 YYREEE (reference sequence). The CDR3 covers 14 residues. CDR3 in DNA: TGTGCCAGCAGCAGGACTACCAACACCGGGGAGCTGTTTTTT. Protein product: CASSRTTNTGELFF.

For the CDR3, the DNA is TGTGCCAGCAGCCTATTTCAGGGGACCTCCTACGAGCAGTACTTC. This sequence encodes CASSLFQGTSYEQYF. J is TRBJ2-7 and V is TRBV6-1; weak D call: TRBD1 (6 bases). V was clipped by 6 bases and J by 0 bases, with 15 bases between them. This CDR3 comprises 15 residues. In germline, CDR1 is MNHNS, CDR2 SASEGT.

This clone has a single count. This chain connects TRBV5-1 to TRBJ2-7; 7 bases match TRBD2. V was clipped by 1 base and J by 3 bases; unmatched bases: 4. The germline V gene has CDR1 SGHRS and CDR2 YFSETQ. The CDR3 runs to 14 residues. The CDR3 spells CASSLLGEGYEQYV. The CDR3, as DNA: TGCGCCAGCAGCTTGTTGGGGGAGGGCTACGAGCAGTACGTC.

This chain uses TRBV30 with TRBJ1-1; TRBD1 matches at 7 bases. Germline CDR1 is GTSNPN and CDR2 is SVGIG (reference sequence). This CDR3 has 14 residues. Unmatched junction bases numbered 8, after V lost 3 bases and J lost 4 bases. The CDR3 loop is CAWSLTGSRTEAFF. The CDR3 DNA reads TGTGCCTGGAGCCTGACAGGGTCTCGCACTGAAGCTTTCTTT.

This sequence joins TRBV27 and TRBJ1-4; TRBD1 is a possible D gene (5 bases). The CDR3 length is 14 residues. Germline V gene data show CDR1 as MNHEY and CDR2 as SMNVEV (reference sequence). The V and J ends lost 8 bases and 7 bases respectively, with 17 bases between them. In DNA form, the CDR3 reads TGTGCCAGCCGCCCTTCGGGGGGTTTTGAAAAACTGTTTTTT. Amino acids: CASRPSGGFEKLFF.

The chain carries TRBV9 and TRBJ1-1; D might be TRBD1 (5 bases). CDR1 is SGDLS, CDR2 YYNGEE, per germline. This CDR3 has 15 residues. V lost 3 bases, J lost 1 base, and 13 bases lay in between. CDR3 coding DNA: TGTGCCAGCAGCGCCGATGCCGGGGGGAACACTGAAGCTTTCTTT. This codes for CASSADAGGNTEAFF.

The gene calls are TRBV7-2 and TRBJ1-2; D not resolved. Between the trimmed V and J ends, which lost 1 base and 11 bases, there was a span of 8 bases. This CDR3 region has 11 residues. Germline CDR1 SGHTA, CDR2 FQGNSA. In DNA form, the CDR3 reads TGTGCCAGCAGCTTAGAGAGAAAATACACCTTC. It codes for CASSLERKYTF.

The CDR3 loop reads CASSTLEQGKGHEQYF. CDR3 sequence (DNA): TGTGCCAGCAGTACCCTCGAACAGGGGAAGGGGCACGAGCAGTACTTC. The rearrangement uses TRBV27 and TRBJ2-7, with TRBD1 identical over 7 bases. From germline, CDR1 is MNHEY and CDR2 SMNVEV (reference sequence). The CDR3 extends over 16 amino acids. The V gene end was trimmed by 5 bases and the J gene end by 5 bases; junction bases not matched to a gene: 15.

The V call is TRBV19, the J call TRBJ2-3; 11 bases align to TRBD2. With V trimmed by 6 bases and J by 0 bases, 11 bases remained unmatched. The germline CDR1 and CDR2 sequences are LNHDA and SQIVND (reference sequence). The CDR3 has 18 amino acids. In nucleotides, the CDR3 is TGTGCCAGTAGGGGAGGACTAGCGGGCCACCCTAGCACAGATACGCAGTATTTT. As protein: CASRGGLAGHPSTDTQYF.

This clone appeared a few times. The chain couples TRBV27 to TRBJ2-1; TRBD2 matches 14 bases. Germline CDR1 is MNHEY and CDR2 is SMNVEV (reference sequence). The V segment lost 4 bases and the J segment 9 bases; nucleotides outside the gene matches: 2. The CDR3 is 14 residues long. In DNA, the CDR3 is TGTGCCAGCAGTTGGGGACTAGCGGGAGTTGAGCAGTTCTTC. This encodes CASSWGLAGVEQFF.

The CDR3: CASSEALQRVEAFF. DNA for the CDR3: TGTGCCAGCAGTGAAGCGCTTCAGAGGGTTGAAGCTTTCTTT. This chain links TRBV2 with TRBJ1-1, with D unclear. This CDR3 region has 14 residues. V lost 0 bases and J lost 7, with 12 bases in between. Germline V gene lookup returns CDR1 SNHLY and CDR2 FYNNEI.

J is TRBJ2-3 and V is TRBV27; TRBD2 aligns across 7 bases. The CDR3 is 19 residues long. The germline V gene encodes CDR1 MNHEY and CDR2 SMNVEV (reference sequence). J gave up 2 bases and V 3 bases, and 17 bases lay outside the gene matches. CDR3: CASSFWGGLAETDTDTQYF. For the CDR3, the DNA is TGTGCCAGCAGTTTCTGGGGTGGTCTAGCGGAAACGGACACAGATACGCAGTATTTT.

V and J are TRBV5-1 and TRBJ1-1; tentative D call: TRBD1 (6 bases). The CDR3 covers 14 residues. Germline CDR1 SGHRS, CDR2 YFSETQ. V was trimmed by 4 bases and J by 5 bases, leaving 15 bases between them. The CDR3 reads CASSVQGFGTEAFF. Written as DNA, the CDR3 is TGCGCCAGCAGCGTGCAGGGGTTTGGGACTGAAGCTTTCTTT.

This chain joins TRBV21-1 and TRBJ1-1; the table's TRBD1 call for D was not verified on the DNA. TRBV21-1 is a documented pseudogene. The CDR3 consists of 14 residues. CDR3 in DNA: TGTGCCGGTCGAATATCCCTCGGACAGGTTAAAGCTTTCTTT. This sequence encodes CAGRISLGQVKAFF.

The chain carries TRBV7-2 and TRBJ2-3; possibly TRBD1 for D (6 bases). Per germline, CDR1 SGHTA and CDR2 FQGNSA. The CDR3 length is 15 residues. V gave up 5 bases and J gave up 2 bases, with 14 bases separating them. The CDR3 nucleotides are TGTGCCAGCAGCCAAGGGGGACGGGTCACAGATACGCAGTATTTT. Residues: CASSQGGRVTDTQYF.

The J gene is TRBJ1-1, the V gene TRBV9, with 8 bases lining up with TRBD1. In germline, CDR1 is SGDLS, CDR2 YYNGEE. Losses at the gene ends were 4 bases for V and 5 bases for J; bases not matched to a gene: 7. The CDR3 consists of 14 residues. The CDR3 nucleotides are TGTGCCAGCAGCCCCCACAGGGGGGGGACTGAAGCTTTCTTT. Amino acid sequence: CASSPHRGGTEAFF.